The rows below give T cell receptor beta chains drawn from one sample of a study of blood T cells in healthy people across ages. TCRdb independently ran MiXCR on the 5' RACE reads; one entry per CDR3 protein. The data show about 1.4 million distinct CDR3 sequences, 59% seen once. The specimen sequenced was blood. The source of these receptors is a man aged 18 to 29 in good health. The CDR3 runs from the conserved cysteine through the conserved F or W. D genes are given only for firm matches. Size is stated for part of the rows, as once, few or many counts, or as a class when the clone is expanded.

>TRBJ2-1|TRBV6-2/TRBV6-3|NA|TRBD2
TGTGCCAGCAGTTACATGACTAGCGGGATTAACAATGAGCAGTTCTTC
CASSYMTSGINNEQFF
>TRBJ2-5|TRBV4-2|NA|NA
TGTGCCAGCAGCCAAGATGGGGCGGACCAAGAGACCCAGTACTTC
CASSQDGADQETQYF
>TRBJ1-2|TRBV20-1|NA|NA
TGCAGTGCTAGGGACCGTGGAGAGTATGGCTACACCTTC
CSARDRGEYGYTF
>TRBJ1-2|TRBV6-5|NA|NA
TGTGCCAGCAGGCCGGATCAGGGCAGCAACTATGGCTACACCTTC
CASRPDQGSNYGYTF
>TRBJ1-1|TRBV27|NA|TRBD1
TGTGCCAGCAGTCAAGTAACAGGGGGCGTGGAGACTGAAGCTTTCTTT
CASSQVTGGVETEAFF
>TRBJ2-1|TRBV27|NA|NA
TGTGCCAGCAGTTATGTGGGAGGGGGCAATGAGCAGTTCTTC
CASSYVGGGNEQFF
>TRBJ2-1|TRBV6-5|NA|NA
TGTGCCAGCAGTTACGCCCTGGGGAACAATGAGCAGTTCTTC
CASSYALGNNEQFF
>TRBJ2-1|TRBV7-9|NA|NA
TGTGCCAGCAGCTTATCGAACGAAGCCAGCTCCTACAATGAGCAGTTCTTC
CASSLSNEASSYNEQFF
>TRBJ1-4|TRBV11-2|NA|NA
TGTGCCAGCAGCCACGAGGCGGGGATTCGCACTAATGAAAAACTGTTTTTT
CASSHEAGIRTNEKLFF
>TRBJ1-2|TRBV6-6|few|TRBD1
TGTGCCAGCAGTCGCGAGGGGTCGCAGGGGGATGGCTACACCTTC
CASSREGSQGDGYTF
>TRBJ2-7|TRBV4-3|few|TRBD1
TGCGCCAGCAGCCAAGCGGCAGGGGGCACCTACGAGCAGTACTTC
CASSQAAGGTYEQYF
>TRBJ2-1|TRBV20-1|few|TRBD2
TGCAGTGTCAGCCGTAGCGGGAGGCCCCTCAATGAGCAGTTCTTC
CSVSRSGRPLNEQFF
>TRBJ2-7|TRBV10-3|NA|NA
TGTGCCATCAGTGAGCCCCTAAAGACCTACGAGCAGTACTTC
CAISEPLKTYEQYF
>TRBJ2-1|TRBV7-2|NA|NA
TGTGCCAGCAGCTTAGCAACAGTAAAGGCGGGCAATGAGCAGTTCTTC
CASSLATVKAGNEQFF
>TRBJ2-1|TRBV30|few|TRBD2
TGTGCCTGGAGGGGGACTAGCGCAGCTTACAATGAGCAGTTCTTC
CAWRGTSAAYNEQFF
>TRBJ2-3|TRBV4-2|NA|NA
TGTGCCAGCAGCCAAGTACATTCCAGCACAGATACGCAGTATTTT
CASSQVHSSTDTQYF
>TRBJ2-5|TRBV12-3/TRBV12-4|NA|TRBD2
TGTGCCAGCAGTTTACTGTCTAGCGGGGCCGAGACCCGGTACTTC
CASSLLSSGAETRYF
>TRBJ2-5|TRBV27|few|TRBD2
TGTGCCAGCAGCCCCGGCGGACTAGCGGGAGAAGAGACCCAGTACTTC
CASSPGGLAGEETQYF
>TRBJ2-7|TRBV7-9|NA|NA
TGTGCCAGCAGCTTAGATCCAGGCGGGAACCTCTACGAGCAGTACTTC
CASSLDPGGNLYEQYF
>TRBJ2-4|TRBV24-1|NA|TRBD2
TGTGCCACCAGTGAATCGGGGGGGCTTAAAAACATTCAGTACTTC
CATSESGGLKNIQYF
>TRBJ2-7|TRBV6-5|few|NA
TGTGCCAGCAGTTACGGGCCAAACGAGCAGTACTTC
CASSYGPNEQYF
>TRBJ2-3|TRBV4-2|NA|TRBD2
TGTGCCAGCAGCCAAGATCCGGCTAGCGGGGGCTTAGCAGATACGCAGTATTTT
CASSQDPASGGLADTQYF
>TRBJ2-5|TRBV28|NA|TRBD1
TGTGCCAGTTCGGGACAGGGGGCGGCAGTCCAAGAGACCCAGTACTTC
CASSGQGAAVQETQYF
>TRBJ2-6|TRBV10-3|few|NA
TGTGCCATCGGTGAGGCTACTGGGGCCAACGTCCTGACTTTC
CAIGEATGANVLTF
>TRBJ2-1|TRBV3-1|NA|NA
TGTGCCAGCAGCCAAACCAGGTCTTACAATGAGCAGTTCTTC
CASSQTRSYNEQFF
>TRBJ2-2|TRBV2|once|NA
TGTGCCAGCAGTGAAGCGGGACATAGCACCGGGGAGCTGTTTTTT
CASSEAGHSTGELFF
>TRBJ2-2|TRBV5-5|few|NA
TGTGCCAGCAGCACCTTTGGAACCGGGGAGCTGTTTTTT
CASSTFGTGELFF
>TRBJ2-7|TRBV5-4|NA|TRBD1
TGTGCCAGCAGCTCGACAGGGCCCGAGCAGTACTTC
CASSSTGPEQYF
>TRBJ2-5|TRBV14|NA|TRBD2
TGTGCCAGCAGCCAGAGGACTAGCGGTGAGCAGTACTTC
CASSQRTSGEQYF
>TRBJ1-1|TRBV7-9|NA|NA
TGTGCCAGCAGCTTGGCGTTAGGGGCGACTGAAGCTTTCTTT
CASSLALGATEAFF
>TRBJ2-1|TRBV6-2/TRBV6-3|few|TRBD1
TGTGCCAGCCGGTTAGACAGGGTGGACAATGAGCAGTTCTTC
CASRLDRVDNEQFF
>TRBJ1-2|TRBV7-9|few|NA
TGTGCCAGCAGCGAAGGCCCGAACCTACCGGTTGTTTGGTTTGGCTACACCTTC
CASSEGPNLPVVWFGYTF
>TRBJ2-1|TRBV7-2|few|NA
TGTGCCAGCAGCCCAACTAGTTTAAATGAGCAGTTCTTC
CASSPTSLNEQFF
>TRBJ1-2|TRBV7-2|NA|TRBD1
TGTGCCAGCAGCTCCGATTTTCCGGGACAGGGGGCATTAGGCTACACCTTC
CASSSDFPGQGALGYTF
>TRBJ2-4|TRBV6-1|few|NA
TGTGCCAGCAGTGAAGGGGGGCAAGGTATCATCAGAAACATTCAGTACTTC
CASSEGGQGIIRNIQYF
>TRBJ1-1|TRBV6-5|NA|NA
TGTGCCAGCAGTTACGACTGGGAGAAGAACACTGAAGCTTTCTTT
CASSYDWEKNTEAFF
>TRBJ1-1|TRBV12-3/TRBV12-4|NA|NA
TGTGCCAGCACCTCGCCGGGAAACACTGAAGCTTTCTTT
CASTSPGNTEAFF
>TRBJ2-1|TRBV14|once|NA
TGTGCCAGCAGCCAAGAGAGATTCCAGAATGAGCAGTTCTTC
CASSQERFQNEQFF
>TRBJ2-4|TRBV20-1|few|NA
TGCAGTGCTAGGGACAGACGCCTAGCCTGGAACATTCAGTACTTC
CSARDRRLAWNIQYF
>TRBJ2-7|TRBV10-1|NA|NA
TGCGCCAGCGCCGTCTTACCCCTTGGTCGCGAGCAGTACTTC
CASAVLPLGREQYF